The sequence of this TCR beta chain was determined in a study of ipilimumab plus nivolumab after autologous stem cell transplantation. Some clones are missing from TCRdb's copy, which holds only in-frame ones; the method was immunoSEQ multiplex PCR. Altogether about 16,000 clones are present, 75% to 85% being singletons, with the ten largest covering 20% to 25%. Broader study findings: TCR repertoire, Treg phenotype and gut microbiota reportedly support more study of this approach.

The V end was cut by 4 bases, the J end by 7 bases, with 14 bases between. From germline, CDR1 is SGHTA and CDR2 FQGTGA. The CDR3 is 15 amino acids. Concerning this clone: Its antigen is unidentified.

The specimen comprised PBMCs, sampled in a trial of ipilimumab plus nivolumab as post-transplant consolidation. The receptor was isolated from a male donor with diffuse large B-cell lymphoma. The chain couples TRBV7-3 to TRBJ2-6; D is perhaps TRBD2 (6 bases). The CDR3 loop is CASSSGLSGANVLTF. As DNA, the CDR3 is TGTGCCAGCAGCTCAGGACTATCAGGCGCCAACGTCCTGACTTTC.